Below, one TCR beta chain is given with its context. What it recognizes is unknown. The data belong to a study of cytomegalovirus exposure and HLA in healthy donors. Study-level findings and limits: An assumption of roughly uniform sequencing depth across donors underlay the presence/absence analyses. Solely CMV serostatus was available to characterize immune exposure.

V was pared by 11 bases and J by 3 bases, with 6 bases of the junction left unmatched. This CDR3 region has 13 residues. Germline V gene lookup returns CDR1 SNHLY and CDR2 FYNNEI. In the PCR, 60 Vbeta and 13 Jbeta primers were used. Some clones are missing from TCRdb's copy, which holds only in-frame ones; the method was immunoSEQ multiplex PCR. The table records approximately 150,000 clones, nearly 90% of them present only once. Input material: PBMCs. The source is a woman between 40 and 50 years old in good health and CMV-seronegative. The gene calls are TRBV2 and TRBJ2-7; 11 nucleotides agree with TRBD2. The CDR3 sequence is CAGGTSGNYEQYF. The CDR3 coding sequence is TGTGCCGGCGGGACTAGCGGAAACTACGAGCAGTACTTC.